The entry below gives a single T cell receptor beta chain sequence along with its context. Antigen unknown. These data are taken from a study of blood T cells in healthy people across ages. General study results and limits: There were more naive CD4+ cells and higher diversity in long-lived donors than in aged donors.

For every donor, a draw yielded 7.5 to 10 milliliters of peripheral blood. Total RNA was extracted at no less than 5.5 micrograms per sample. Trimming removed 0 bases from V and 3 bases from J, with 5 bases in between. CDR1 is KGHDR and CDR2 is SFDVKD in the germline V gene. The CDR3 is 14 residues long. Then a second PCR, running roughly 6 to 12 cycles, was carried out with a sample-barcoded 5' primer and a J-beta primer mix. TCRdb reanalysed the 5' RACE reads using MiXCR and keeps one entry per CDR3 protein. This table has some 1.8 million distinct CDR3 sequences, more than 35% appearing once. This TCR derives from a human donor in good health. The gene calls are TRBV24-1 and TRBJ1-5, with no clear D. The sequenced sample consisted of blood. The chain's CDR3 is CATSDLFSNQPQHF. CDR3 nucleotide sequence: TGTGCCACCAGTGATTTGTTCTCCAATCAGCCCCAGCATTTT.